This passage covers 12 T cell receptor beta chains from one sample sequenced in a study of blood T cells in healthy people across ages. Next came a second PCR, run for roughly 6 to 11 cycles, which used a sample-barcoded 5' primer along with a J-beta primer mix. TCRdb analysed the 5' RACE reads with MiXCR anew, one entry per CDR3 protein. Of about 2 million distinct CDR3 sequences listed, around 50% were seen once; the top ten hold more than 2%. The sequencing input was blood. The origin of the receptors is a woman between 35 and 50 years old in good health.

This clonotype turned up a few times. CDR3 bases: TGTGCCAGCAGCAGGACTAGCGGGGTAGGGACAGATACGCAGTATTTT. Amino acid sequence: CASSRTSGVGTDTQYF. This chain connects TRBV7-2 to TRBJ2-3; 12 nucleotides match TRBD2. The germline gives CDR1 SGHTA, CDR2 FQGNSA. The CDR3 is 16 amino acids. With V trimmed by 5 bases and J by 3 bases, 6 bases remained unmatched.

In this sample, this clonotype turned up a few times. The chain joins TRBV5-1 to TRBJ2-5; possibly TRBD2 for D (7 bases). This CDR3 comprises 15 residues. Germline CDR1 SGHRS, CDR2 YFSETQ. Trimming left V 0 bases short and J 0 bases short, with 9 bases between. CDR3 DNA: TGCGCCAGCAGCTTGGTGCGGGGGCACCAAGAGACCCAGTACTTC. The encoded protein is CASSLVRGHQETQYF.

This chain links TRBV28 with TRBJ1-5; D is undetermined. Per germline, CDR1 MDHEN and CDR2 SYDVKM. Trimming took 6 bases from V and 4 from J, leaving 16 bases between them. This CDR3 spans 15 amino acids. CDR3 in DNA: TGTGCCAGCAGACCCCCAGCTCCGGGAAATCAGCCCCAGCATTTT. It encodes CASRPPAPGNQPQHF.

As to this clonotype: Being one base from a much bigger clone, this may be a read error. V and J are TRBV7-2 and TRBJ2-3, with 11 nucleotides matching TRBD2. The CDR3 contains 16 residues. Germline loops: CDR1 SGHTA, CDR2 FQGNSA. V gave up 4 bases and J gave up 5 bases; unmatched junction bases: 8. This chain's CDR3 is CASSSAGLAVGDTQYF. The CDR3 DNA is TGTGCCAGCAGCTCCGCGGGACTAGCGGTAGGAGATACGCAGTATTTT.

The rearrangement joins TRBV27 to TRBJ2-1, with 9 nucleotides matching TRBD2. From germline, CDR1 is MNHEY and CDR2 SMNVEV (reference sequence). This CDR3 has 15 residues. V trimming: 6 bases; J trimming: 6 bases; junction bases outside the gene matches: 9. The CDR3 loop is CASRSGGGLANEQFF. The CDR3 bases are TGTGCCAGCAGATCGGGCGGGGGACTAGCCAATGAGCAGTTCTTC.

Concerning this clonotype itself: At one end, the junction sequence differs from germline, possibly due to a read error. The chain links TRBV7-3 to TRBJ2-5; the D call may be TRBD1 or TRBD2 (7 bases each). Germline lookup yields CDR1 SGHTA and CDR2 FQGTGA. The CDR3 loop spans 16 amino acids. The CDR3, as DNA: TGTGCCGGCAGTCCCCAGGGGGGGTTAGACCAAGAGACCCAGTACTTC. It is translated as CAGSPQGGLDQETQYF.

The CDR3: CASSYRGRLAEAFF. The CDR3 DNA sequence: TGTGCCAGCAGTTACAGGGGCAGATTGGCTGAAGCTTTCTTT. The chain uses TRBV6-5 and TRBJ1-1; TRBD1 might be the D (5 bases). Germline V lookup: CDR1 MNHEY, CDR2 SVGAGI. The CDR3 contains 14 residues. V gave up 2 bases and J gave up 6 bases, with 13 bases separating them.

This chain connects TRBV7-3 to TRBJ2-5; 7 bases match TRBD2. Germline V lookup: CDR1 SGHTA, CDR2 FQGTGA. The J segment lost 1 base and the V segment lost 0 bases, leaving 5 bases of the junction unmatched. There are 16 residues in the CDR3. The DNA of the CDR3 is TGTGCCAGCAGCTTAACAATCGGGGGGTTCCAAGAGACCCAGTACTTC. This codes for CASSLTIGGFQETQYF.

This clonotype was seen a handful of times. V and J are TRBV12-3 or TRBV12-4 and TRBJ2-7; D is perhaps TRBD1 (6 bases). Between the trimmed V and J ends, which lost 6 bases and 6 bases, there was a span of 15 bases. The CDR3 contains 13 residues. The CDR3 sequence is CASRQQGLGEQYF. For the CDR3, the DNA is TGTGCCAGCAGACAACAGGGTTTGGGCGAGCAGTACTTC.

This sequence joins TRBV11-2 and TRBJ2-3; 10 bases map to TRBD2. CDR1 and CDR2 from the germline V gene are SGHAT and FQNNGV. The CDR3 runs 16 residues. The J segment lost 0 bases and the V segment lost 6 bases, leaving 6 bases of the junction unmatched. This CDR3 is CASRSGGVLSTDTQYF. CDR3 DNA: TGTGCCAGCAGGAGCGGGGGGGTCCTTAGCACAGATACGCAGTATTTT.

This CDR3 is CASSTLGPSGTEAFF. The CDR3 DNA reads as TGTGCCAGCAGTACCCTGGGGCCCTCGGGAACTGAAGCTTTCTTT. This chain joins TRBV6-5 and TRBJ1-1; D is perhaps TRBD1 (5 bases). The CDR3 spans 15 residues. V was pared by 5 bases and J by 5 bases, with 18 bases between. Per germline, CDR1 MNHEY and CDR2 SVGAGI.

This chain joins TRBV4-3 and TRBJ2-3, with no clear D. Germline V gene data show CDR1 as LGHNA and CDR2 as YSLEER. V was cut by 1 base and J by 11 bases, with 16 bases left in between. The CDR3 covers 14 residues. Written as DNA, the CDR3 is TGCGCCAGCAGCCAAGGTGGAGAGGCAGATGAGCAGTATTTT. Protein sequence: CASSQGGEADEQYF.